This T cell receptor (beta chain) derives from a study of blood T cells in healthy people across ages. This CDR3 has 14 residues. V gave up 0 bases and J gave up 0 bases, with 7 bases separating them. Germline CDR1 reads SGHRS; CDR2 reads YFSETQ. Ten or more counts support this clonotype. It was with a sample-barcoded 5' primer and a J-beta primer mix that a second PCR of about 6 to 12 cycles was run. TCRdb re-derived calls from the 5' RACE reads in MiXCR, one entry per CDR3 protein. The data hold 700,000 to 850,000 distinct CDR3 sequences, with around 36% observed a single time. The rearrangement joins TRBV5-1 to TRBJ2-7; D remains unclear. The receptor comes from a man younger than 30 in good health. The source material was blood. CDR3 in amino acids: CASSLAVDSYEQYF. CDR3 in DNA: TGCGCCAGCAGCTTGGCCGTCGACTCCTACGAGCAGTACTTC.